Shown below are 6 T cell receptor beta chains from a single sample sequenced in a study of human T cells and chemical hapten exposure. Time point: patch test 3, about 24 weeks after DPC sensitization. Treatment in this sample: therapeutic diphenylcyclopropenone sensitization with weekly scalp DPC. TCRdb independently ran MiXCR on the RACE reads; one entry per CDR3 protein. The profile covers 100,000 to 150,000 distinct CDR3 sequences, with 11% appearing a single time and roughly 2.3% taken by the ten largest. This specimen was whole blood, taken in connection with sensitization to the hapten diphenylcyclopropenone (DPC). Receptors were obtained from a woman aged 45-59 years with alopecia areata. Some clones in this sample may be carry-over from other donors' samples.

The table lists this clonotype with many counts. The V call is TRBV20-1, the J call TRBJ1-5; D call uncertain. V lost 3 bases and J lost 5, with 8 bases in between. CDR1 is DFQATT and CDR2 is SNEGSKA in the germline V gene (reference sequence). The CDR3 is made up of 12 amino acids. CDR3 nucleotide sequence: TGCAGTGCTAGGGGGTCCGATCAGCCCCAGCATTTT. This translates into CSARGSDQPQHF.

In the case of this clonotype: A much larger clonotype is one base distant, so this may be a read error. The chain carries TRBV9 and TRBJ2-3, with D perhaps assigned TRBD1 or TRBD2 (6 bases each). The V gene lost 0 bases and the J gene lost 1 base, with 9 bases spanning the gap. Per the germline V gene, CDR1 is SGDLS and CDR2 is YYNGEE. This CDR3 region has 15 residues. The CDR3 spells CASSVGGARTDTQYF. The DNA of the CDR3 is TGTGCCAGCAGCGTAGGGGGGGCCCGCACAGATACGCAGTATTTT.

This chain joins TRBV6-6 and TRBJ2-1, with 11 bases lining up with TRBD1. Losses at the gene ends were 6 bases for V and 9 bases for J; bases not matched to a gene: 7. Germline lookup yields CDR1 MNHNY and CDR2 SVGAGI (reference sequence). The CDR3 extends over 14 amino acids. CDR3 loop: CASSGQGATGEQFF. DNA for the CDR3: TGTGCCAGCAGCGGACAGGGGGCAACGGGTGAGCAGTTCTTC.

This clonotype was seen a few times. The rearrangement joins TRBV7-2 to TRBJ2-3; TRBD1 matches at 7 bases. With V trimmed by 5 bases and J by 1 base, 3 bases remained unmatched. This CDR3 has 14 amino acids. Per the germline V gene, CDR1 is SGHTA and CDR2 is FQGNSA. This chain's CDR3 is CASSPDRGTDTQYF. DNA for the CDR3: TGTGCCAGCAGCCCCGACAGGGGCACAGATACGCAGTATTTT.

The rearrangement links TRBV7-2 to TRBJ2-3; no definite D call. V was trimmed by 4 bases and J by 3 bases, leaving 17 bases between them. Germline values: CDR1 SGHTA, CDR2 FQGNSA. The CDR3 runs 16 residues. CDR3 region: CASSSVGGVSTDTQYF. CDR3 in DNA: TGTGCCAGCAGCTCGGTCGGTGGGGTTAGTACAGATACGCAGTATTTT.

V gene TRBV7-9 combines with J gene TRBJ1-1; D uncertain. CDR1 and CDR2 from the germline V gene are SEHNR and FQNEAQ (reference sequence). CDR3 size: 14 residues. V shed 1 base and J shed 3 bases, with 9 bases lying between them. The CDR3 spells CASSLDAGDTEAFF. The CDR3, as DNA: TGTGCCAGCAGCTTAGACGCCGGTGACACTGAAGCTTTCTTT.